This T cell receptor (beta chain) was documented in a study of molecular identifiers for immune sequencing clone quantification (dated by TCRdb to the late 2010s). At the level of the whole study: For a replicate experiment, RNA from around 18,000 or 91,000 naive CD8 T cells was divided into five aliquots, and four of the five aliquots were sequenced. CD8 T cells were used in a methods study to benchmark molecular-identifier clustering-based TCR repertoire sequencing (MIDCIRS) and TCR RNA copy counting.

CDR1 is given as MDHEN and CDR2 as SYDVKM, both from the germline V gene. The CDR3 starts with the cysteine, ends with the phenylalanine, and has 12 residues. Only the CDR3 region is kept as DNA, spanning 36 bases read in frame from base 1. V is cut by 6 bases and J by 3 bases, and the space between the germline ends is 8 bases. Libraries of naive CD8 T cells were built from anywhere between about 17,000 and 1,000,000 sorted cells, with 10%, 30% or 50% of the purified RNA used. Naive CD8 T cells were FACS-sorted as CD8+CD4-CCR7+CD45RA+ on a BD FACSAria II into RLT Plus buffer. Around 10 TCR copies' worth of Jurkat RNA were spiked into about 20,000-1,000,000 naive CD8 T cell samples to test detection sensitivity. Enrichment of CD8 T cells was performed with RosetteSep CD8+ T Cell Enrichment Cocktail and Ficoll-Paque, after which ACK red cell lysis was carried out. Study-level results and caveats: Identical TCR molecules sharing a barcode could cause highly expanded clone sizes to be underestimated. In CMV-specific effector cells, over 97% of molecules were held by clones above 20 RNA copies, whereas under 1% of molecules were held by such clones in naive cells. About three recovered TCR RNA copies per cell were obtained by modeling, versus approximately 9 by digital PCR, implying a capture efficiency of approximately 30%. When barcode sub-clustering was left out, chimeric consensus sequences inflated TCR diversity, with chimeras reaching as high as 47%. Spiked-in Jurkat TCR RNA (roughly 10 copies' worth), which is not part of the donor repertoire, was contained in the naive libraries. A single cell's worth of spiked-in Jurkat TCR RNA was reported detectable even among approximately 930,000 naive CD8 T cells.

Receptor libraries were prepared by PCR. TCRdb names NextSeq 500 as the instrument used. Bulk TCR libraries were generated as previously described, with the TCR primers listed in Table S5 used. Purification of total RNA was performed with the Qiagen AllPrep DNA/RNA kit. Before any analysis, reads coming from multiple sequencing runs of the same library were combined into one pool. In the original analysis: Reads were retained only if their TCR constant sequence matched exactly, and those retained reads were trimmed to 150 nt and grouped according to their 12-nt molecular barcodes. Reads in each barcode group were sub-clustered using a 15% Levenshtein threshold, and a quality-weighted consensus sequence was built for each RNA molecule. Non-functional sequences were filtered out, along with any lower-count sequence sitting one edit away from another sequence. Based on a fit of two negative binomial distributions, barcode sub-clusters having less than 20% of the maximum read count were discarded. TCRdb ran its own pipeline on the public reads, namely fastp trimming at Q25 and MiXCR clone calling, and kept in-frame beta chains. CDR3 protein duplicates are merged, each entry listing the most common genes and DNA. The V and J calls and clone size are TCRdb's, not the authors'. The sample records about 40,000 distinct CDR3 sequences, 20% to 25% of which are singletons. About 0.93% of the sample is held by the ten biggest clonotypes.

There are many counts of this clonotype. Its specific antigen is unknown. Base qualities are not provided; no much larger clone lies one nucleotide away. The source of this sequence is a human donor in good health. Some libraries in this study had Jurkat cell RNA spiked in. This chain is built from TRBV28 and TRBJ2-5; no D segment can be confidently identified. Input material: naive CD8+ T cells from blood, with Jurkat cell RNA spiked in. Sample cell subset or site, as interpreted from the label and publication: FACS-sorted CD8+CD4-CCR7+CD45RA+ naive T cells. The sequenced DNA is TGTGCCAGCAGCGGCCTGGAAGAGACCCAGTACTTC. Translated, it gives CASSGLEETQYF.